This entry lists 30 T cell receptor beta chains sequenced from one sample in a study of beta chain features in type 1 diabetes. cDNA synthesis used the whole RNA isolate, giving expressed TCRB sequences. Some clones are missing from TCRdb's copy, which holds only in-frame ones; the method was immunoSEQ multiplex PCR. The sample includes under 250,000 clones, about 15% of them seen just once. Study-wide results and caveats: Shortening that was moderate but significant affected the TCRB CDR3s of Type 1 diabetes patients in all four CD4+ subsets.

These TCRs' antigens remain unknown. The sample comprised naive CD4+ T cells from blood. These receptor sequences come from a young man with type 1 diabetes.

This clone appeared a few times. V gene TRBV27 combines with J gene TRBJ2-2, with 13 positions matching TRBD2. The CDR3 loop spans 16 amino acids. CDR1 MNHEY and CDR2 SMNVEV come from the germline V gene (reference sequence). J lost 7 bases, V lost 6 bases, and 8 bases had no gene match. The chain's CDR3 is CASSPGTSGNIGELFF. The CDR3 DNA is TGTGCCAGCAGCCCGGGGACTAGCGGGAATATCGGGGAGCTGTTTTTT.

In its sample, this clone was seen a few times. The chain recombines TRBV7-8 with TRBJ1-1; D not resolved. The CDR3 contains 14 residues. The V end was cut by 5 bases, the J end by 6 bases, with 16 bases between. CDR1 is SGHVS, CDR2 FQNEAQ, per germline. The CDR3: CASSVRRPPAEAFF. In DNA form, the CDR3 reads TGTGCCAGCAGCGTCAGGAGGCCACCCGCTGAAGCTTTCTTT. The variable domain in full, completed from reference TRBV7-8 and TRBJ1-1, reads GAGVSQSPRYKVAKRGQDVALRCDPISGHVSLFWYQQALGQGPEFLTYFQNEAQLDKSGLPSDRFFAERPEGSVSTLKIQRTQQEDSAVYLCASSVRRPPAEAFFGQGTRLTVV.

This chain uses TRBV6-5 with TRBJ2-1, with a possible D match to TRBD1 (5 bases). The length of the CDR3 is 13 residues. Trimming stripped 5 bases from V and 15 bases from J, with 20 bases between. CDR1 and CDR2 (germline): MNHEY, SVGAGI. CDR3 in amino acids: CASSKGAGFVVFF. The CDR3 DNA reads TGTGCCAGCAGTAAAGGGGCCGGATTTGTGGTGTTCTTC.

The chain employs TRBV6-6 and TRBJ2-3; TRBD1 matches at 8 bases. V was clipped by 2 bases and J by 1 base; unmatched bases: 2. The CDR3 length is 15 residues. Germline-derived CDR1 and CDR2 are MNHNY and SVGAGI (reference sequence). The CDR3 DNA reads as TGTGCCAGCAGTTACGAGGGACAGGGCACAGATACGCAGTATTTT. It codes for CASSYEGQGTDTQYF.

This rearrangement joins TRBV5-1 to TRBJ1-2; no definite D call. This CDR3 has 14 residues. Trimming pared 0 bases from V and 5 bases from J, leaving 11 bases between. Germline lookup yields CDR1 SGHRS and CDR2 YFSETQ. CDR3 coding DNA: TGCGCCAGCAGCTTGGCTAGGACTGATTATGGCTACACCTTC. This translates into CASSLARTDYGYTF. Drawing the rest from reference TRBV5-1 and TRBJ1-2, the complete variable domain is KAGVTQTPRYLIKTRGQQVTLSCSPISGHRSVSWYQQTPGQGLQFLFEYFSETQRNKGNFPGRFSGRQFSNSRSEMNVSTLELGDSALYLCASSLARTDYGYTFGSGTRLTVV.

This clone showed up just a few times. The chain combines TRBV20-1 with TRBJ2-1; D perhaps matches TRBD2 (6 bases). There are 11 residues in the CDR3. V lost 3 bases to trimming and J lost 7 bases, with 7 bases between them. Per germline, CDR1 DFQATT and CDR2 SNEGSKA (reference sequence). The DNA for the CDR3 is TGCAGTGCTAGGGGGGGAAATGAGCAGTTCTTC. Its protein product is CSARGGNEQFF.

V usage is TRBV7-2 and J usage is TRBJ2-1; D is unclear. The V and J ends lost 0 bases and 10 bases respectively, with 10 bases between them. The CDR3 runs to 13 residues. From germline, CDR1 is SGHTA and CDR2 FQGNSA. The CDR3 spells CASSLARPEEQFF. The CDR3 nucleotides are TGTGCCAGCAGCTTAGCGAGGCCTGAGGAGCAGTTCTTC. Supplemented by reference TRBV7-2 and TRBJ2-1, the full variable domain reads GAGVSQSPSNKVTEKGKDVELRCDPISGHTALYWYRQSLGQGLEFLIYFQGNSAPDKSGLPSDRFSAERTGGSVSTLTIQRTQQEDSAVYLCASSLARPEEQFFGPGTRLTVL.

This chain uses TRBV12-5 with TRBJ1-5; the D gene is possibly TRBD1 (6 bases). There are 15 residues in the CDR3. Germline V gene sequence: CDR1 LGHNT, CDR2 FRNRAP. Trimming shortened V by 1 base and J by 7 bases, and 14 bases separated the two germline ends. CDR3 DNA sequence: TGTGCTAGTGGTTTGGCACAGGGTCTTGCACAGCCCCAGCATTTT. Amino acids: CASGLAQGLAQPQHF.

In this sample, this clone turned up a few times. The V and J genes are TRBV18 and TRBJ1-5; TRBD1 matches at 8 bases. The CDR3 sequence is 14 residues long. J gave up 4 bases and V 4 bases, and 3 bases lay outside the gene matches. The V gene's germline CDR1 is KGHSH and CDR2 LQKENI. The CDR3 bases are TGTGCCAGCTCACTGGGACAGGATAATCAGCCCCAGCATTTT. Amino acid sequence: CASSLGQDNQPQHF. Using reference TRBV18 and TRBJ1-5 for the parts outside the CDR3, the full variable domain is NAGVMQNPRHLVRRRGQEARLRCSPMKGHSHVYWYRQLPEEGLKFMVYLQKENIIDESGMPKERFSAEFPKEGPSILRIQQVVRGDSAAYFCASSLGQDNQPQHFGDGTRLSIL.

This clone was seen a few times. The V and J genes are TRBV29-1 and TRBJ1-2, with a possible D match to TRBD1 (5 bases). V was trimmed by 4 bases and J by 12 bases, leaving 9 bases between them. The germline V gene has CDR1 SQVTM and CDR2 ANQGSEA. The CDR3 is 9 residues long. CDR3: CSVGEQDTF. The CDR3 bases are TGCAGCGTTGGCGAACAGGACACCTTC.

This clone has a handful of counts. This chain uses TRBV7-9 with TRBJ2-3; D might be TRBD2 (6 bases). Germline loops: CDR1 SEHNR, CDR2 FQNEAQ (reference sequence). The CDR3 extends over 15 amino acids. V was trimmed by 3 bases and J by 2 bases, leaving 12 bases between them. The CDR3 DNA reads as TGTGCCAGCAGCTTCGGCGGGACTCTCACAGATACGCAGTATTTT. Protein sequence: CASSFGGTLTDTQYF.

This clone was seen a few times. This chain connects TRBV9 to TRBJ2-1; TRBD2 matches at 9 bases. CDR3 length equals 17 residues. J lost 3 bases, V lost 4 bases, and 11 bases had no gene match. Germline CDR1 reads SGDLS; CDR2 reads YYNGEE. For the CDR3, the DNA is TGTGCCAGCAGCCTGACTAGCGGAGCCCTGGGCTACAATGAGCAGTTCTTC. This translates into CASSLTSGALGYNEQFF.

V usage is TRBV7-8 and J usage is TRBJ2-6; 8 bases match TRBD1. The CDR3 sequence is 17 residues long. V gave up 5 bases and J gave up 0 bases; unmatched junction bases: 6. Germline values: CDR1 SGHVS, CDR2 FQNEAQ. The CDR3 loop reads CASSPGQGLSGANVLTF. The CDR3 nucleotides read TGTGCCAGCAGCCCAGGACAGGGTCTCTCTGGGGCCAACGTCCTGACTTTC.

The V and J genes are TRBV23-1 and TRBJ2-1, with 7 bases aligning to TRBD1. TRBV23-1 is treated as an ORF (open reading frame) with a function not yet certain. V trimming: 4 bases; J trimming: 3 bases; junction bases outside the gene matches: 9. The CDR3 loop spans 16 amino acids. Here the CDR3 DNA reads TGCGCCAGCAGTCTAGACAGGGTTTGGGGCTACAATGAGCAGTTCTTC. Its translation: CASSLDRVWGYNEQFF.

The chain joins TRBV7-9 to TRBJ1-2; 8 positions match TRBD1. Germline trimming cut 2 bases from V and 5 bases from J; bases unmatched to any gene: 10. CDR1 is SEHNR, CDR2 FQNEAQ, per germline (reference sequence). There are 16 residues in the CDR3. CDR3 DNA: TGTGCCAGCAGCTTACCCGGGACAGGAATCGGGTATGGCTACACCTTC. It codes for CASSLPGTGIGYGYTF.

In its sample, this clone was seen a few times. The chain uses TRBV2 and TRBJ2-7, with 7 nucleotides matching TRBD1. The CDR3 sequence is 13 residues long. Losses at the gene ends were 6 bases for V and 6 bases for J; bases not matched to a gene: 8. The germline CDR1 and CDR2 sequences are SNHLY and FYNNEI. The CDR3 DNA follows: TGTGCCAGCAGAACTGACAGGGTGGCCGAGCAGTACTTC. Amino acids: CASRTDRVAEQYF. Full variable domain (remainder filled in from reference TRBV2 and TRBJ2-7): EPEVTQTPSHQVTQMGQEVILRCVPISNHLYFYWYRQILGQKVEFLVSFYNNEISEKSEIFDDQFSVERPDGSNFTLKIRSTKLEDSAMYFCASRTDRVAEQYFGPGTRLTVT.

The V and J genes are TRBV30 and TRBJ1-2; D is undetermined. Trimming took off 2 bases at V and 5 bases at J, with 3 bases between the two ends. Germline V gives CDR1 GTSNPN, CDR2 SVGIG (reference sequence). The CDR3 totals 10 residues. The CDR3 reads CAWSHYGYTF. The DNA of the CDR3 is TGTGCCTGGAGTCATTATGGCTACACCTTC. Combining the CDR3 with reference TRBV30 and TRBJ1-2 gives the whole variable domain SQTIHQWPATLVQPVGSPLSLECTVEGTSNPNLYWYRQAAGRGLQLLFYSVGIGQISSEVPQNLSASRPQDRQFILSSKKLLLSDSGFYLCAWSHYGYTFGSGTRLTVV.

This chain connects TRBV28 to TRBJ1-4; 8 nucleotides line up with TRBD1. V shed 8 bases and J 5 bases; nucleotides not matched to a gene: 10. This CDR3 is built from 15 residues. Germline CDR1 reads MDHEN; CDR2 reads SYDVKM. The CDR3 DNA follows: TGTGCCAGCCGACAGGGGCCGGCCTCGAATGAAAAACTGTTTTTT. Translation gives CASRQGPASNEKLFF. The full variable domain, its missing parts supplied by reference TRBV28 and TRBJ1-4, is DVKVTQSSRYLVKRTGEKVFLECVQDMDHENMFWYRQDPGLGLRLIYFSYDVKMKEKGDIPEGYSVSREKKERFSLILESASTNQTSMYLCASRQGPASNEKLFFGSGTQLSVL.

The CDR3 reads CASSGGQGGYGYTF. The CDR3 DNA is TGCGCCAGCAGCGGCGGACAGGGGGGCTATGGCTACACCTTC. V gene TRBV5-1 combines with J gene TRBJ1-2, with 10 bases fitting TRBD1. The CDR3 loop spans 14 amino acids. Trimming removed 4 bases from V and 4 bases from J; junction bases left unmatched: 4. CDR1 SGHRS and CDR2 YFSETQ come from the germline V gene. Based on the CDR3 plus reference TRBV5-1 and TRBJ1-2, the full variable domain is KAGVTQTPRYLIKTRGQQVTLSCSPISGHRSVSWYQQTPGQGLQFLFEYFSETQRNKGNFPGRFSGRQFSNSRSEMNVSTLELGDSALYLCASSGGQGGYGYTFGSGTRLTVV.

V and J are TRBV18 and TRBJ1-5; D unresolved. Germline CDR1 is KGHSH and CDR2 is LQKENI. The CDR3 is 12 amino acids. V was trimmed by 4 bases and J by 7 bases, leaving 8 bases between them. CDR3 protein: CASSQGGQPQHF. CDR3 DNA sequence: TGTGCCAGCTCACAGGGCGGGCAGCCCCAGCATTTT.

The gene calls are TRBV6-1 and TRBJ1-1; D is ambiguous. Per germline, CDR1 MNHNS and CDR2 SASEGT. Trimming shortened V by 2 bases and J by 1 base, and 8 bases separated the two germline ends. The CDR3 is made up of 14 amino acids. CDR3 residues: CASSEPGRNTEAFF. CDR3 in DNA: TGTGCCAGCAGTGAACCCGGTCGGAACACTGAAGCTTTCTTT.

CDR3 region: CAGDRGNQPQHF. CDR3 sequence (DNA): TGTGCCGGAGACAGGGGGAACCAGCCCCAGCATTTT. The genes are TRBV30 and TRBJ1-5, with 9 bases matching TRBD1. The CDR3 runs 12 residues. V was clipped by 8 bases and J by 7 bases; unmatched bases: 6. Germline V gives CDR1 GTSNPN, CDR2 SVGIG (reference sequence).

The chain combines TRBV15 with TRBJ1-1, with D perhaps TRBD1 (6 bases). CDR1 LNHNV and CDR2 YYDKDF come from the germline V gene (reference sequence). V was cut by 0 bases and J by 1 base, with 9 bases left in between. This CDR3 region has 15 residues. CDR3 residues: CATSRDPGANTEAFF. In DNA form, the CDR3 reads TGTGCCACCAGCAGAGATCCAGGGGCGAACACTGAAGCTTTCTTT.

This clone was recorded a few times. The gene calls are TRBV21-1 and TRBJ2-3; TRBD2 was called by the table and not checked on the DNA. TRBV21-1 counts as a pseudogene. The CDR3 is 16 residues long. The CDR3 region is CASSPYRTSGGDTQYF. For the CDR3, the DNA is TGTGCCAGCAGCCCCTACCGGACTAGCGGGGGTGATACGCAGTATTTT.

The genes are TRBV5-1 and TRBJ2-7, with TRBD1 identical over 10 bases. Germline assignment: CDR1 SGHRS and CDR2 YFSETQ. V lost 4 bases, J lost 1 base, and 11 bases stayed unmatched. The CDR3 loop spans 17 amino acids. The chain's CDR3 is CASSEGTGVPNSYEQYF. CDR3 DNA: TGCGCCAGCAGCGAAGGGACAGGGGTTCCGAATTCCTACGAGCAGTACTTC.

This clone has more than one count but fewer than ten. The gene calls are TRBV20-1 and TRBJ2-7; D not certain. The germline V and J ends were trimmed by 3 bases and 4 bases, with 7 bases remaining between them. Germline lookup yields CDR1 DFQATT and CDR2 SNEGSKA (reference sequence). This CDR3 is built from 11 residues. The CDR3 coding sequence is TGCAGTGCTAGTGGCCAGTACGAGCAGTACTTC. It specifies CSASGQYEQYF.

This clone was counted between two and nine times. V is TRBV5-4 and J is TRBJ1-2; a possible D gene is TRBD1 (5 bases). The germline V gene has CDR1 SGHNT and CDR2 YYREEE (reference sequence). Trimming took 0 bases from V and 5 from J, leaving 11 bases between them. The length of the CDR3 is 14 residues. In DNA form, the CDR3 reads TGTGCCAGCAGCTTGGACAGGTTTGGATATGGCTACACCTTC. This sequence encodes CASSLDRFGYGYTF.

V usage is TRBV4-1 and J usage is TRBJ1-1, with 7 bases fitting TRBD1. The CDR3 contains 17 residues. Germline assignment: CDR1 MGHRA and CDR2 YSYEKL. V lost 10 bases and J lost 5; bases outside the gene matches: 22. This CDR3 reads CATRQAGKDRIGTEAFF. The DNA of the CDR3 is TGCGCCACCAGGCAAGCGGGAAAGGACAGGATAGGAACTGAAGCTTTCTTT.

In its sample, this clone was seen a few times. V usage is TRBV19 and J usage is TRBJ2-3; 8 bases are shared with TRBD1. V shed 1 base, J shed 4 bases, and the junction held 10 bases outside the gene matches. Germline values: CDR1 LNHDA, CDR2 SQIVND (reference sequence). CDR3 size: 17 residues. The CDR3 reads CASSIGQDRGGADTQYF. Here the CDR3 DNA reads TGTGCCAGTAGTATAGGTCAAGACAGGGGTGGGGCAGATACGCAGTATTTT.

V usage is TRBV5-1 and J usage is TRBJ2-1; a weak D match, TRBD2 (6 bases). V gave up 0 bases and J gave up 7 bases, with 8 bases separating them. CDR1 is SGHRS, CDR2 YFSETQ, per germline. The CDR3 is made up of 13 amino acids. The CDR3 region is CASSLVLANEQFF. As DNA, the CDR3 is TGCGCCAGCAGCTTGGTTCTAGCGAATGAGCAGTTCTTC.